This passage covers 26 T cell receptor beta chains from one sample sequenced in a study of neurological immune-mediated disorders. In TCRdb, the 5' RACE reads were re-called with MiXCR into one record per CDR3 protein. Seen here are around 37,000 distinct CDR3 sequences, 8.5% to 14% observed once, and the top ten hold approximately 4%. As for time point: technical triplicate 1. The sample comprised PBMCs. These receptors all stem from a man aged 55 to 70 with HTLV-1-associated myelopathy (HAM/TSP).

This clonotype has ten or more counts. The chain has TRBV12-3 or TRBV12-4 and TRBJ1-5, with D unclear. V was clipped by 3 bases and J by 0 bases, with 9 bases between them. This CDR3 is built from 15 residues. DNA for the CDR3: TGTGCCAGCAGTTTGGGAGGGAATAGCAATCAGCCCCAGCATTTT. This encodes CASSLGGNSNQPQHF.

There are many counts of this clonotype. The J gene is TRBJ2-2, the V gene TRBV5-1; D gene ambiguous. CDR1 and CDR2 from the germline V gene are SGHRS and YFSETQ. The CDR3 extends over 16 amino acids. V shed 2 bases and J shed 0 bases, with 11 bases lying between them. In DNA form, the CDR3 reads TGCGCCAGCAGCTTTAGTGGCGTATCGAACACCGGGGAGCTGTTTTTT. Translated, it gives CASSFSGVSNTGELFF.

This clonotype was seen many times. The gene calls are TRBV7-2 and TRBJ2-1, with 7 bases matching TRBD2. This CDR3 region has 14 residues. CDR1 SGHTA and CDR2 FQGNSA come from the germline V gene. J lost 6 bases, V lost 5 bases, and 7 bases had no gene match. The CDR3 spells CASSPGGSSNEQFF. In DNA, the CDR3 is TGTGCCAGCAGCCCCGGGGGGAGTAGCAATGAGCAGTTCTTC. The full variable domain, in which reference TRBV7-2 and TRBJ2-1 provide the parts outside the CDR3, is GAGVSQSPSNKVTEKGKDVELRCDPISGHTALYWYRQSLGQGLEFLIYFQGNSAPDKSGLPSDRFSAERTGGSVSTLTIQRTQQEDSAVYLCASSPGGSSNEQFFGPGTRLTVL.

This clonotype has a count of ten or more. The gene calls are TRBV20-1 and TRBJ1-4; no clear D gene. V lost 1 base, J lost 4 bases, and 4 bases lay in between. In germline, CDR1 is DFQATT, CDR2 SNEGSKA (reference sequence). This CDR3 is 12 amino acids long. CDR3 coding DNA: TGCAGTGCTAGAGGGCTTAATGAAAAACTGTTTTTT. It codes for CSARGLNEKLFF.

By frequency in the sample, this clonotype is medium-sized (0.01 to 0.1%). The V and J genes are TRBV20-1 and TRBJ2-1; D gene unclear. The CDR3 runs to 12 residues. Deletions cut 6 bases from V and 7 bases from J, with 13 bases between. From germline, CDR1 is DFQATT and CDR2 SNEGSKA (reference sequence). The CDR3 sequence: CSAGESENEQFF. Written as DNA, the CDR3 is TGCAGTGCAGGAGAGTCGGAGAATGAGCAGTTCTTC.

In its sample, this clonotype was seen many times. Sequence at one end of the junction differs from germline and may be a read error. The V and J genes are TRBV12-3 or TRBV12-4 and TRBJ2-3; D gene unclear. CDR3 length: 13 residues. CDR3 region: CASRLEGTDTQYF. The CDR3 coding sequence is TGTGCCAGCAGATTAGAAGGCACAGATACGCAGTATTTT.

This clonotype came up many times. The CDR3 reads CASSLGNSGNTIYF. Here the CDR3 DNA reads TGTGCCAGCAGCTTAGGAAACTCTGGAAACACCATATATTTT. The chain combines TRBV11-3 with TRBJ1-3, with D uncertain. The CDR3 is made up of 14 amino acids. Germline V gene lookup returns CDR1 SGHNT and CDR2 YENEEA. V lost 1 base and J lost 0, with 4 bases in between. Together with reference TRBV11-3 and TRBJ1-3, the CDR3 gives the full variable domain: EAGVVQSPRYKIIEKKQPVAFWCNPISGHNTLYWYLQNLGQGPELLIRYENEEAVDDSQLPKDRFSAERLKGVDSTLKIQPAELGDSAVYLCASSLGNSGNTIYFGEGSWLTVV.

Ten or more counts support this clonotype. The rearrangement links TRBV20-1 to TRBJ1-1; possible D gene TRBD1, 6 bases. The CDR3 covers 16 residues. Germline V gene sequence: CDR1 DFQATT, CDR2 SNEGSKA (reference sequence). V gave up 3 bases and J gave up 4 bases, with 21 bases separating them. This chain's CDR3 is CSASRGGGASGTEAFF. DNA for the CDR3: TGCAGTGCTAGCAGAGGGGGAGGGGCTTCGGGCACTGAAGCTTTCTTT.

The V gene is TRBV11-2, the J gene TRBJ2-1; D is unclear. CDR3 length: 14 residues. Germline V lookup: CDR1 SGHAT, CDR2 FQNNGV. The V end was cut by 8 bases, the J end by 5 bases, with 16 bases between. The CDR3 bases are TGTGCCAGCCACTTAAGCGTGTCCCACAATGAGCAGTTCTTC. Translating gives CASHLSVSHNEQFF.

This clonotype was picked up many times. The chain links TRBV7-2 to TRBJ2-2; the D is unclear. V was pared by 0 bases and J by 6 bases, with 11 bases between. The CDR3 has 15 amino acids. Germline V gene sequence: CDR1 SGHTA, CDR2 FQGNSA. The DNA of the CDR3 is TGTGCCAGCAGCTTAGCTCCTCGCGCGGCCGGGGAGCTGTTTTTT. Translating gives CASSLAPRAAGELFF.

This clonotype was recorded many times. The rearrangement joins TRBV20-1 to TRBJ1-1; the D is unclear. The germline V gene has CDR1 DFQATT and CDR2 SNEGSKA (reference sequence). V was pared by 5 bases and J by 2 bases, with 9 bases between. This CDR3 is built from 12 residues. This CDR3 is CSAYQQNTEAFF. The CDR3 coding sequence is TGCAGTGCTTATCAACAAAACACTGAAGCTTTCTTT.

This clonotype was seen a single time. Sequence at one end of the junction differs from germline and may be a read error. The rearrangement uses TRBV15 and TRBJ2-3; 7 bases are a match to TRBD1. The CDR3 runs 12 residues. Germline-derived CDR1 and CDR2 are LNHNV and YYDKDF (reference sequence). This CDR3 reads CATSSQGDTHYF. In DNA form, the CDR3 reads TGTGCCACCAGCAGCCAGGGGGATACGCATTATTTT.

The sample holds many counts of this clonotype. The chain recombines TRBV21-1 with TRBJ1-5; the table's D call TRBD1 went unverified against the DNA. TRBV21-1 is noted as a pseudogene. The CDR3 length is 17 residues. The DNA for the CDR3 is TGTGCCAGCAGCGAGAGGACAGGGCTACTCGGAAATCAGCCCCAGCATTTT. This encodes CASSERTGLLGNQPQHF.

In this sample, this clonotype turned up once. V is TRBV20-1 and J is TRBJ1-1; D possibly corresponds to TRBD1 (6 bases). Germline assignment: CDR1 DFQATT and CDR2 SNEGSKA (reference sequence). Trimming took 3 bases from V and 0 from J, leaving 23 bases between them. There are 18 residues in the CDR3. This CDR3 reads CSASAMRGGTNMNTEAFF. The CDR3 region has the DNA TGCAGTGCTAGCGCGATGCGGGGGGGGACAAACATGAACACTGAAGCTTTCTTT.

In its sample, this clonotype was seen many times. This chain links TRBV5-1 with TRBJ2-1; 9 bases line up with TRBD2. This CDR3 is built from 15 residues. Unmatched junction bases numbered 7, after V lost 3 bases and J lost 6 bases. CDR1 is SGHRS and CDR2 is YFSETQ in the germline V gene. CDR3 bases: TGCGCCAGCAGCTGGGAGACTAGCGGAGTCAATGAGCAGTTCTTC. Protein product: CASSWETSGVNEQFF. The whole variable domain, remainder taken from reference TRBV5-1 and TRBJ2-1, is KAGVTQTPRYLIKTRGQQVTLSCSPISGHRSVSWYQQTPGQGLQFLFEYFSETQRNKGNFPGRFSGRQFSNSRSEMNVSTLELGDSALYLCASSWETSGVNEQFFGPGTRLTVL.

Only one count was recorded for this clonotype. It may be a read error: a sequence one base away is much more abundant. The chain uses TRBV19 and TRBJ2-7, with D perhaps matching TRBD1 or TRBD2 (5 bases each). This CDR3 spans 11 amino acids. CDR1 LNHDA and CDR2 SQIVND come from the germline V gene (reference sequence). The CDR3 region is CASKGWDDQYF. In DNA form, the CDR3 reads TGTGCCAGTAAAGGTTGGGACGATCAGTACTTC.

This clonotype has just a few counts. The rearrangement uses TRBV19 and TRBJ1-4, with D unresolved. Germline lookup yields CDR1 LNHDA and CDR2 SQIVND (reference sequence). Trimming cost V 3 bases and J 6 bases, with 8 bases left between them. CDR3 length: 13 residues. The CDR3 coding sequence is TGTGCCAGTAGTATTGGTTCCTATGAAAAACTGTTTTTT. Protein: CASSIGSYEKLFF.

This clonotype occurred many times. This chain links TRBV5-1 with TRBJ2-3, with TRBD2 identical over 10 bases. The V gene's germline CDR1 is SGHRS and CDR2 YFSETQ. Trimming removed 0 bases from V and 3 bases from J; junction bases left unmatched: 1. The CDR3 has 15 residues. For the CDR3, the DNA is TGCGCCAGCAGCTTGGCTAGCGGGAGAACAGATACGCAGTATTTT. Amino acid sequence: CASSLASGRTDTQYF.

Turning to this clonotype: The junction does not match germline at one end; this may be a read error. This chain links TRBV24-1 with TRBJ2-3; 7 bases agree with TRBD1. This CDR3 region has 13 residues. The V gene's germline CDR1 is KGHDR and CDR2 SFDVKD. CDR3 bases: TGTGCCACCTCCGGGGACAGAACAGATAAGCAGTATTTT. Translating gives CATSGDRTDKQYF.

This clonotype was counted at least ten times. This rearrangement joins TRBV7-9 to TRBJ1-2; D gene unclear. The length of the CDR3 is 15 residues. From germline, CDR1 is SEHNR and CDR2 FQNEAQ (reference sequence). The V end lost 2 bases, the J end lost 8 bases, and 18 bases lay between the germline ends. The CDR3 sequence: CASSLLGREERGYTF. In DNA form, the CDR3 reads TGTGCCAGCAGCTTATTGGGTCGAGAGGAGAGGGGCTACACCTTC.

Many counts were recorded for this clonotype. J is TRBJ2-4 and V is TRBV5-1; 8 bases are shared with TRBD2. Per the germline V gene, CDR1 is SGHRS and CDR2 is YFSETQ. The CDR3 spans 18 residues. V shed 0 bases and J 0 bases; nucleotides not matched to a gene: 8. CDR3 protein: CASSLEYGLAGAKNIQYF. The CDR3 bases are TGCGCCAGCAGCTTGGAATATGGGCTAGCGGGAGCCAAAAACATTCAGTACTTC.

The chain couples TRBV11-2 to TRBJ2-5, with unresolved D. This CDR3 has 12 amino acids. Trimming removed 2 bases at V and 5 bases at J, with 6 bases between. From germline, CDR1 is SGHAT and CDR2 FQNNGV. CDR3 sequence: CASSLWQETQYF. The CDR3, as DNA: TGTGCCAGCAGCTTATGGCAGGAGACCCAGTACTTC. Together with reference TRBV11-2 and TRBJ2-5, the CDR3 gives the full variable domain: EAGVAQSPRYKIIEKRQSVAFWCNPISGHATLYWYQQILGQGPKLLIQFQNNGVVDDSQLPKDRFSAERLKGVDSTLKIQPAKLEDSAVYLCASSLWQETQYFGPGTRLLVL.

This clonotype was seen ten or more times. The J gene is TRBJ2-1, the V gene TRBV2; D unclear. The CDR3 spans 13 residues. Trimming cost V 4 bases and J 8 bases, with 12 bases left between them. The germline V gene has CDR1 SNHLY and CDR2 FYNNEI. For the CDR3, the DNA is TGTGCCAGCAGTGGAGGTCGCTGGGATGAGCAGTTCTTC. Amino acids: CASSGGRWDEQFF.

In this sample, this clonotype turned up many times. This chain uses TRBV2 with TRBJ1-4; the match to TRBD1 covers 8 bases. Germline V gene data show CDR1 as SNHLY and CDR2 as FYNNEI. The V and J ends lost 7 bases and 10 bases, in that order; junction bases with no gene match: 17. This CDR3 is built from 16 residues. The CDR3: CASTLAAGGESGKLFF. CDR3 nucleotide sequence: TGTGCCAGCACTTTGGCGGCAGGGGGCGAATCGGGAAAACTGTTTTTT.

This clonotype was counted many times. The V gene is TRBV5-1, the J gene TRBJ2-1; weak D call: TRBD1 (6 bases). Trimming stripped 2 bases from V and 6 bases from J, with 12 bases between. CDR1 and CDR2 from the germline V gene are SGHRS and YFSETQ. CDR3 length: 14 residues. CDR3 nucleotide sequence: TGCGCCAGCAGCTTTGAGGCAGGGGCCAATGAGCAGTTCTTC. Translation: CASSFEAGANEQFF.

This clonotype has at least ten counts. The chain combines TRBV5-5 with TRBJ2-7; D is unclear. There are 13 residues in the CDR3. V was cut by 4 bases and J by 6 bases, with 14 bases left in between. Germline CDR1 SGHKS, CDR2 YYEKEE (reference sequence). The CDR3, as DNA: TGTGCCAGCAGCCTGCCCCGATTCTTCGAGCAGTACTTC. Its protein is CASSLPRFFEQYF.